In this sample, the clone carrying this TCR beta chain turned up a few times. The data were obtained in a study of technical replicates of blood from several donors. TCRdb's copy holds only in-frame clones and misses some; the assay was immunoSEQ multiplex PCR. This table holds 85,000 to 100,000 clones, 90% to 95% found once. The germline CDR1 and CDR2 sequences are SGHVS and FNYEAQ. V was pared by 5 bases and J by 0 bases, with 13 bases between. The CDR3 extends over 15 amino acids. V gene TRBV7-6 combines with J gene TRBJ1-1; possible D gene TRBD1, 6 bases. This TCR was sampled from a human donor in good health. Source material: T cells isolated from PBMCs. This CDR3 is CASSPGQSMNTEAFF. DNA of the CDR3: TGTGCCAGCAGCCCCGGACAGAGCATGAACACTGAAGCTTTCTTT.